The T cell receptor (beta chain) described here comes from a study of graft-versus-host responses after intestinal transplantation (dated by TCRdb to the early 2020s). Describing the broader study: The transplants that recipients received were multivisceral, liver-intestinal, or isolated intestinal. Anti-thymocyte globulin induction was given to all recipients, followed by maintenance tacrolimus and steroids for roughly 3 years. After intestinal transplantation, graft-versus-host and host-versus-graft alloreactive T cell clones in the graft, circulation and bone marrow were tracked using bulk TCR-beta CDR3 sequencing. To identify alloreactive clones, pre-transplant mixed lymphocyte reaction products were sequenced and then compared with unstimulated pre-transplant donor and recipient T cells. Of the 20 to 25 intestinal transplant recipients enrolled in the cohort, one of whom was a retransplant, 3 patients without pretransplant specimens were excluded. A peak of at least 4% donor T cells among recipient peripheral blood mononuclear cells was the definition used for donor T cell macrochimerism. Samples from three later patients were sequenced in-house on an Illumina MiSeq with MiXCR processing rather than by the commercial service. The paper's findings and limits, for the study overall: Early after transplant, peak levels of circulating GvH clones were found to be associated with declines in HvG clones. The relatively low number and heterogeneity of intestinal transplant patients limited the conclusions. In the allografts of patients with donor T cell macrochimerism, GvH to HvG T cell clonal ratios were high. GvH clones turned up in recipient bone marrow, with some appearing earlier in ileal mucosa or blood, a pattern consistent with an intestinal mucosal origin.

Sample time point, as interpreted from the label and publication: cells obtained before transplantation from donor or recipient. CD3+CD4+ and CD3+CD8+ populations were FACS-sorted from unstimulated pre-transplant donor and recipient cells taken from spleen or lymph nodes. In the case of this clone: No cognate antigen has been identified for it. The input lacks base qualities; no much larger clone sits a single base away. The sample contains more than one DNA sequence encoding this CDR3.

Inclusive of the bounding cysteine and phenylalanine, the CDR3 is 21 residues long. Kept here is only the CDR3 DNA, which spans 63 bases and is read in frame from base 1. Libraries were built with the immunoSEQ multiplex PCR assay. For most patients, genomic DNA was isolated using the Qiagen DNeasy Blood and Tissue Kit and was shipped frozen to Adaptive Biotechnologies for TCR sequencing. Adaptive Biotechnologies carried out high-throughput TCR-beta CDR3 sequencing of genomic DNA for most patients. In the paper's pipeline: TCR sequencing data were retrieved from Adaptive's ImmunoSEQ software for some 19 patients, whereas a few other patients were processed with MiXCR and VDJtools. To correct CD4 versus CD8 sorting errors, any sequence found in both subsets at a frequency ratio below 5:1 was removed. CDR3 nucleotide sequences shared between donor and recipient were removed because the origin of such sequences could not be assigned. To be classed as alloreactive, a clone needed at least 2-fold expansion over unstimulated cells and a minimum CFSE-low frequency of 0.002% (template counts) or 0.001% (read counts). Clones were considered mappable if detected in sequenced pre-transplant spleen, lymph node, or MLR CFSE-low populations of the donor or recipient. The cumulative frequency of alloreactive clones was calculated as a percentage of all sequences, weighted by copy number. This immuneACCESS table, as held by TCRdb, lists in-frame sequences with V and J called but not all clones. Of the missing ones, under half trace to an unresolved V gene in checked studies; the others have no known cause. The V and J calls and clone size are taken from that table; D and trimming were inferred from the DNA. The sample yields about 120,000 clones; about 95% were counted once. More than 2.5% of the sample comes from the top ten.

The sequence joins TRBV1 to TRBJ2-2; the table's D call, TRBD2, was not checked against the DNA. TRBV1 is shown as a pseudogene. This clonotype was obtained from a human donor who received an intestinal transplant. The specimen comprised unstimulated CD8+ T cells sorted from spleen or lymph node cells, sampled before intestinal transplant. At the DNA level, the sequence is TGCACCAGCAGTCAAGATCGTTCGGGACTAGCGGGAAACACGGGCACCGGGGAGCTGTTTTTT. Its protein reads: CTSSQDRSGLAGNTGTGELFF.